A selection of T cell receptor beta chains follows, all from one sample in a study of blood T cells in healthy people across ages. TCRdb recomputed calls from the 5' RACE reads with MiXCR, one row per CDR3 protein. The data hold about 970,000 distinct CDR3 sequences, with roughly 51% observed a single time. Sequenced input: blood. The receptors here all came from a woman aged 55-70 years in good health. Each CDR3 is given with its conserved first and last residue. The order of the fields is V gene, clone size, J gene, D gene, CDR3 DNA, CDR3 protein. A D gene is named only where the DNA matches it firmly. Size tells how often a clone was seen (once, few, many) or the class of an expanded clone, and some rows leave it out.

TRBV12-3/TRBV12-4	.	TRBJ2-3	TRBD2	TGTGCCAGCAGACGATTTAGCGGGAATTCAGATACGCAGTATTTT	CASRRFSGNSDTQYF
TRBV20-1	.	TRBJ2-7	TRBD1	TGCAGTGCCGAACGGGGACAGGGAATCGCCGAGCAGTACTTC	CSAERGQGIAEQYF
TRBV25-1	few	TRBJ2-7	TRBD2	TGTGCCAGCAGTGATAGAGGCGGGAGGGGTTTCGCCGAGCAGTACTTC	CASSDRGGRGFAEQYF
TRBV3-1	.	TRBJ1-6	.	TGTGCCAGCCGCCACCGGAGGGGGAACAATTCACCCCTCCACTTT	CASRHRRGNNSPLHF
TRBV7-2	.	TRBJ2-1	.	TGTGCCAGCAGCACTTGGGCTACCCGAGGTGAGCAGTTCTTC	CASSTWATRGEQFF
TRBV7-9	once	TRBJ2-5	.	TGTGCCAGCAGCGCCAAGGGGGAGGGTACCTACAATGAGCAGTACTTC	CASSAKGEGTYNEQYF
TRBV20-1	.	TRBJ2-7	.	TGCAGTGCTTTTTCTCCGGGGGTTCGGTCCTACGAGCAGTACTTC	CSAFSPGVRSYEQYF
TRBV7-8	.	TRBJ2-5	TRBD2	TGTGCCAGCAGCTTAGGCCTAGCGGGAGTTAAGGGGGAGTACTTC	CASSLGLAGVKGEYF
TRBV6-1	.	TRBJ2-1	TRBD2	TGTGCCAGCAGTCCACGGGGACTAGCGGGAGGGAACTACAATGAGCAGTTCTTC	CASSPRGLAGGNYNEQFF
TRBV20-1	.	TRBJ2-5	.	TGCAGTGCTTCGACCATCGAGACCCAGTACTTC	CSASTIETQYF
TRBV4-1	few	TRBJ2-5	TRBD2	TGCGCCAGCAGCGGACTAGCGGGATTCGGGGAGACCCAGTACTTC	CASSGLAGFGETQYF
TRBV7-9	.	TRBJ2-7	.	TGTGCCAGCAGCTTAGTGGACAGCTCCTACAATGAGCAGTACTTC	CASSLVDSSYNEQYF
TRBV5-6	.	TRBJ2-1	.	TGTGCCAGCAGCTTGGGTGTCGGACGCAATGAGCAGTTCTTC	CASSLGVGRNEQFF
TRBV6-6	.	TRBJ2-7	.	TGTGCCAGCAGTCCCTCGGGCGGATACTCCTACGAGCAGTACTTC	CASSPSGGYSYEQYF
TRBV14	few	TRBJ1-2	.	TGTGCCAGCAGCCAAGTAGCACCCCGAGGAGATGGCTACACCTTC	CASSQVAPRGDGYTF
TRBV24-1	.	TRBJ2-7	.	TGTGCCACCAGTGATCCGACAGGCGGGGACGTTTACGAGCAGTACTTC	CATSDPTGGDVYEQYF
TRBV20-1	.	TRBJ2-1	TRBD2	TGCAGTGCTAGTCGAGCGGGAGATCGCAATGAGCAGTTCTTC	CSASRAGDRNEQFF
TRBV11-2	.	TRBJ2-7	.	TGTGCCAGCAGCTTAGGACTAGTGCACTACGAGCAGTACTTC	CASSLGLVHYEQYF
TRBV27	.	TRBJ2-7	.	TGTGCCAGCCGGCCTTACGTCGGGACACCGGCTGAGCAGTACTTC	CASRPYVGTPAEQYF
TRBV29-1	.	TRBJ2-1	TRBD2	TGCAGCGTTGAAGGGACACTGACTAGCGGGAGCGATGAGCAGTTCTTC	CSVEGTLTSGSDEQFF
TRBV7-4	.	TRBJ1-5	.	TGTGCCAGCAGCCCCGGGGTAGAAGGGCCCCAGCATTTT	CASSPGVEGPQHF
TRBV27	few	TRBJ2-7	TRBD1	TGTGCCAGCAGTTGGGGACAGGGGAACTACGAGCAGTACTTC	CASSWGQGNYEQYF
TRBV27	.	TRBJ2-2	TRBD2	TGTGCCAGCAGTCCCAGACTAGCGATGAACACCGGGGAGCTGTTTTTT	CASSPRLAMNTGELFF
TRBV30	.	TRBJ1-2	.	TGTGCCTGGAGTGTCGGGACGGATTATGGCTACACCTTC	CAWSVGTDYGYTF
TRBV28	.	TRBJ2-7	.	TGTGCCAGCAGGCGCAGGGGAAACTACGAGCAGTACTTC	CASRRRGNYEQYF
TRBV3-1	few	TRBJ2-5	TRBD1	TGTGCCAGCAGCCAAGATAGGGGACAGGGGTTGGAGACCCAGTACTTC	CASSQDRGQGLETQYF
TRBV20-1	.	TRBJ1-6	.	TGCAGTGCTAGAGGGAGGGCGCGGTGGGATTCACCCCTCCACTTT	CSARGRARWDSPLHF
TRBV27	few	TRBJ1-5	TRBD1	TGTGCCAGCAGTCCAAGGACAGGGGGGTTTCAGCCCCAGCATTTT	CASSPRTGGFQPQHF
TRBV20-1	.	TRBJ2-5	.	TGCAGTGCTAGAGATCGGGGGCAGCAAGAGACCCAGTACTTC	CSARDRGQQETQYF
TRBV6-6	.	TRBJ2-7	TRBD1	TGTGCCAGCAGTCAGACAGGGGCTGAGTCCTACGAGCAGTACTTC	CASSQTGAESYEQYF
TRBV30	few	TRBJ2-6	.	TGTGCCTGGCGGAGGGGGGCTGGGGCCAACGTCCTGACTTTC	CAWRRGAGANVLTF